This TCR beta chain was documented in a study of technical replicates of blood from several donors. Germline loops: CDR1 MNHEY, CDR2 SVGAGI. This CDR3 region has 14 residues. V was clipped by 2 bases and J by 5 bases, with 12 bases between them. This table comes from immunoSEQ multiplex PCR, and its TCRdb copy is limited to in-frame clones, with some not included. The data contain around 79,000 clones, over 90% of them singletons. Sample: T cells isolated from PBMCs. The receptor's source is a human donor in good health. This chain joins TRBV6-5 and TRBJ1-2, with TRBD1 as a possible D gene (5 bases). The CDR3 spells CASSYGEGVYGYTF. In DNA, the CDR3 is TGTGCCAGCAGTTACGGGGAAGGGGTGTATGGCTACACCTTC.